This T cell receptor beta chain was found in a study of cytomegalovirus exposure and HLA in healthy donors (dated by TCRdb to 2016 to 2017). A note on the overall study: According to an earlier analysis of 450 to 650 of the donors, 150 million to 200 million T cells yielded 95 million to 140 million unique TCR beta sequences and approximately 300 Gb of sequence data. To study patterns of TCR occurrence, a later analysis re-analyzed previously published TCR beta repertoires from more than 550 donors and added high-resolution HLA genotyping. Alongside the repertoire data, information on donor age, sex, ethnicity and CMV serostatus was compiled. An earlier analysis of around 540 of the donors applied high-throughput TCR beta sequencing to assess whether each TCR beta V gene segment acted as functional or pseudogenic. Genome-wide SNP genotypes for about 65% of the roughly 700 donors were used in a later genetic analysis, which treated that subset as a discovery cohort. The study was designed to test whether signatures of past pathogen exposure could be identified by cataloging public T cell receptors. Four or five DR-DQ haplotypes were handled as single units for association and clustering, since linkage in the cohort was strong. Both class I and class II loci were covered by HLA typing, at four-digit resolution. An early release covering about 600 HLA-typed donors comprised 250 to 350 gigabases of sequencing data and around 80 million unique TCR sequences. On average, around 240,000 unique TCR beta nucleotide sequences were sequenced per donor among fewer than 500 genotyped donors of the cohort, with roughly a sixth of those sequences being non-productive. The study combined high-throughput TCR immunosequencing, statistical association of individual TCRs with disease status, and machine learning to predict cytomegalovirus infection status. Of the approximately 370 genotyped donors, 65% to 90% were placed in the genetic ancestry cluster associated with self-reported Caucasian donors. Along with the approximately 670-subject first cohort, a separate validation cohort of more than 90 different subjects was used. Using immunosequencing, the study profiled T cell repertoires from 500 to 800 subjects and related those repertoires to cytomegalovirus serostatus. The later analysis used no new phenotypic data to find candidate immune exposures, relying instead on TCR beta sequences and their occurrence across donors. Typing coverage varied by locus: roughly 629-630 donors for A, B, C, DRB1 and DQB1; about 520 for DQA1; some 610 for DPA1; roughly 450 for DPB1. All discovery cohort repertoires had been generated using a single sequencing platform.

General study outcomes and caveats: The classifier was reported to diagnose cytomegalovirus status with high specificity and sensitivity in both the original and validation cohorts. In an earlier analysis of some 640 of the donors, most TCR beta V segments were observed in productive rearrangements about 87% or about 30% of the time, broadly matching IMGT annotations. Assigning TCR associations to individual alleles was difficult when HLA alleles, especially DR and DQ, strongly co-occurred. According to a later analysis, parvovirus B19, influenza, CMV and Epstein-Barr virus appeared linked to several top co-occurrence clusters. Because HLA typing was missing for some donors at each locus, association tests included only the typed subset. Because the 87-base-pair reads could not distinguish some IMGT-functional V segments, including TRBV6-2 and TRBV6-3, those segments were excluded. In a later analysis, most CMV-associated TCR beta chains were found to appear HLA-restricted, with HLA associations seemingly driven largely by CMV exposure. In the study, roughly 160 TCR beta chains were listed as associated with cytomegalovirus. While some public TCRs were present in many individuals, most TCR sequences turned up only very rarely across donors. This cohort had only TCR beta chains sequenced, and the lack of alpha or paired-chain data limited which features could be detected. Approximately 18 rarely observed V segments, including chromosome 9 orphons, were excluded from the earlier analysis of some 590 of the donors because counts were too low. Correlated functional status among segregating V segments might reflect linkage disequilibrium, but an unknown experimental factor could not be ruled out. A further reported finding was that TCR beta sequences accurately predicted the HLA-A and HLA-B alleles for most subjects in the first cohort. According to a later analysis, TCR association rates differed among HLA loci, with DRB1 alleles showing the most associated TCRs and HLA-C alleles showing the fewest. In a later analysis, HLA-associated TCR beta chains were found to be more clonally expanded and to have lower generation probabilities than equally common non-associated chains. A cluster of highly shared sequence variants was judged likely to be a technical artifact of the sequencing pipeline. In a later genetic analysis, a missense DCLRE1C variant was associated with V-gene and J-gene trimming of TCR beta chains, and the association was replicated in an independent cohort. A later analysis associated roughly 17,000 TCR beta sequences with specific HLA alleles at a false discovery rate of 0.05. A later genetic analysis reported fewer N-insertions in productive TCRs among donors in an Asian-associated ancestry cluster than the roughly 700-donor mean. Immune exposure information for the cohort was limited to CMV serostatus. In vitro tests confirmed that a few of the cytomegalovirus-associated TCR beta chains recognize cytomegalovirus antigens. Sequencing depth was assumed to be roughly uniform across donors in the presence/absence analyses, though that assumption may not hold. The authors suggested that the approach could potentially be extended to other disease states and immunological phenotypes.

The cohort comprised around 690 healthy bone marrow donors. All cohort members were sampled while nominally healthy, although unrecorded immune exposures were likely present. The donor was CMV seropositive and was included in the group of approximately 300 seropositive cohort members. A peripheral blood sample was provided by each donor, and peripheral blood mononuclear cells were used for TCR beta sequencing. Genomic DNA was extracted from the blood cell samples with the Qiagen DNeasy Blood Extraction Kit. The CDR3 runs 16 amino acids, cysteine and phenylalanine included. The DNA shown is the 48-base CDR3, in frame from base 1. The germline V gene encodes CDR1 SGDLS and CDR2 YYNGEE. V lost 3 bases and J lost 5 bases, and the count of bases not matched to a germline gene is 7. Library creation used the immunoSEQ multiplex PCR assay. For the multiplex PCR, a mixture combining 60 forward primers for TCR Vbeta segments and 13 reverse primers for TCR Jbeta segments was used. Amplification of the CDR3 region of rearranged TCR beta genes was performed with a multiplex PCR assay on genomic DNA. On the Illumina HiSeq System, the amplified TCR beta libraries were sequenced as 87-base-pair reads. Processing in the source paper ran as follows. A later analysis tallied roughly 80 million unique TCR beta chains across the 666 repertoires, and roughly 11 million of those chains were shared by two or more donors. Raw reads were error-corrected and collapsed into unique sequences with a nearest-neighbor algorithm that merged closely related sequences to remove PCR and sequencing errors. To assign V, D and J gene segments, CDR3 sequences were aligned to IMGT reference sequences. For a sequence to be retained, a match of at least six nucleotides to both a V gene segment and a J gene segment was required. A rearrangement was called productive if the CDR3 had no stop codons and remained in frame with V and J, and every other rearrangement was called non-productive. CDR3 was defined by IMGT convention, running from the second conserved V-encoded cysteine to the conserved J-encoded phenylalanine. Sequences without an unambiguous match to a single V gene segment were excluded from the earlier analysis of 587 of the donors. In an earlier analysis of about 590 of the donors, a V segment was called functional when productive rearrangements were above 56.7%, and segregating when the standard deviation between donors exceeded 5%. A statistical classification framework was built to diagnose cytomegalovirus status from the catalog of TCR beta chain sequences. V and J gene assignment, in a later analysis, came from comparing TCR nucleotide sequences with IMGT/GENE-DB human TR gene sequences. The TCRdist pipeline was used in a later analysis to assign CDR3 sequences and most-parsimonious VDJ recombination scenarios. In a later analysis, each TCR beta chain was defined by its CDR3 amino acid sequence together with its V-gene family, and reads lacking a unique V-gene family were excluded. A later analysis removed 600 or so highly shared, low-generation-probability nucleotide sequences to deal with suspected cross-contamination and a sequencing artifact. In a later analysis, a clonal expansion index was calculated for each public chain from normalized within-repertoire ranks of inferred template counts. A later analysis computed generation probabilities with a VDJ recombination model fitted to out-of-frame rearrangements, and checked the results against IGoR. Hypergeometric tests were used in a later analysis to score TCR-TCR, TCR-HLA and TCR-CMV co-occurrence, with a repertoire-size bias correction applied to the TCR pairs. To estimate false discovery rates, a later analysis permuted the HLA or CMV assignments 20 times. A later analysis grouped co-occurring TCRs with DBSCAN, adding TCRdist sequence similarity when clustering within HLA-allele-positive subsets. Co-occurrence clustering excluded repertoires with fewer than 30,000 or more than 120,000 public chains, plus five with anomalous nucleotide sharing. TCRdb mirrors the immuneACCESS table, restricted to in-frame sequences. Some clones are absent from its copies; in checked studies, under half trace to an unresolved V gene, and the reason for the others is unknown. V, J and clone size are taken as reported in that table, and D and trimming were inferred from the DNA itself. The sample table records about 120,000 clones; 75% to 85% of these occur just once. The top ten clonotypes cover approximately 10% of the sample.

Of note for this clone: It lacks a known antigen. Base quality data are lacking; no much larger clone is found one base away.

The sequenced sample consisted of PBMCs. The chain employs TRBV9 and TRBJ2-2; the junction holds 10 bases that match TRBD1. The sequence was collected from a man aged 30 to 45 in good health and CMV-seropositive. CDR3 region: CASSEGQGPTTGELFF. The DNA sequence reads TGTGCCAGCAGCGAGGGACAGGGGCCCACGACCGGGGAGCTGTTTTTT. Where the CDR3 stops, the reference TRBV9 and TRBJ2-2 genes take over; the full variable domain is DSGVTQTPKHLITATGQRVTLRCSPRSGDLSVYWYQQSLDQGLQFLIQYYNGEERAKGNILERFSAQQFPDLHSELNLSSLELGDSALYFCASSEGQGPTTGELFFGEGSRLTVL.